These 23 T cell receptor beta chains were all obtained from the same sample, sequenced in a study of shared clonotypes between healthy human individuals. Naivety among CD8 cells was defined by CD45RO negativity and positive CCR7 selection, thereby excluding terminally differentiated effector memory CD45RA+ cells. Profiled with immunoSEQ multiplex PCR; TCRdb holds only in-frame clones, not every one. The repertoire holds some 2,000,000 clones, with approximately 94% as singletons. Input material: naive CD8+ T cells sorted from blood. The receptors stem from a young man in good health.

The gene calls are TRBV7-6 and TRBJ2-7; D is tentatively TRBD1 or TRBD2 (5 bases each). The CDR3 runs to 13 residues. Deletions cut 10 bases from V and 0 bases from J, with 13 bases between. Germline loops: CDR1 SGHVS, CDR2 FNYEAQ. The CDR3 loop reads CATGTVGSYEQYF. CDR3 nucleotides: TGTGCCACCGGGACCGTCGGCTCCTACGAGCAGTACTTC.

The chain links TRBV6-5 to TRBJ1-6, with TRBD1 matching over 7 bases. The CDR3 covers 15 residues. CDR1 and CDR2 (germline): MNHEY, SVGAGI. V dropped 2 bases and J dropped 8; count of bases not matched to a gene: 6. DNA for the CDR3: TGTGCCAGCAGTTACGGGGACAGCTCACATTCACCCCTCCACTTT. Encoded protein: CASSYGDSSHSPLHF.

The genes are TRBV30 and TRBJ1-6; weak D call: TRBD1 (5 bases). The V end was cut by 4 bases, the J end by 7 bases, with 11 bases between. CDR1 and CDR2 (germline): GTSNPN, SVGIG (reference sequence). The CDR3 runs to 13 residues. The CDR3 coding sequence is TGTGCCTGGACCAGGGTGTACAATTCACCCCTCCACTTT. Its protein is CAWTRVYNSPLHF.

This clone came up a few times. Other DNA variants within this sample encode the same CDR3. This sequence joins TRBV7-9 and TRBJ2-7; no clear D. The length of the CDR3 is 14 residues. The V gene lost 1 base and the J gene lost 0 bases, with 7 bases spanning the gap. In germline, CDR1 is SEHNR, CDR2 FQNEAQ (reference sequence). As DNA, the CDR3 is TGTGCCAGCAGCTTAGTGGGCAGCTCCTACGAGCAGTACTTC. Protein sequence: CASSLVGSSYEQYF.

The V and J genes are TRBV28 and TRBJ1-2, with no clear D. The germline CDR1 and CDR2 sequences are MDHEN and SYDVKM. This CDR3 is built from 17 residues. Trimming pared 3 bases from V and 5 bases from J, leaving 22 bases between. The CDR3 DNA reads TGTGCCAGCAGTTTGAGGCCTTTGCCAAACTCCCCTTATGGCTACACCTTC. Translating it yields CASSLRPLPNSPYGYTF.

The chain combines TRBV27 with TRBJ2-3; maybe TRBD1 (6 bases). The CDR3 contains 15 residues. With 3 bases removed from V and 0 bases from J, the gap between germline ends came to 10 bases. Germline V gives CDR1 MNHEY, CDR2 SMNVEV (reference sequence). The DNA of the CDR3 is TGTGCCAGCAGTTTCGAAGGGGGAAGCACAGATACGCAGTATTTT. This translates into CASSFEGGSTDTQYF.

Details on this clone: The sample holds other DNA sequences that translate to the same CDR3. This rearrangement joins TRBV5-6 to TRBJ2-7, with 8 bases aligning to TRBD1. This CDR3 comprises 14 residues. V lost 0 bases to trimming and J lost 3 bases; unmatched junction nucleotides: 2. Germline CDR1 reads SGHDT; CDR2 reads YYEEEE. For the CDR3, the DNA is TGTGCCAGCAGCTTGGGAGACAGGGGCTACGAGCAGTACTTC. This encodes CASSLGDRGYEQYF.

This sequence joins TRBV10-2 and TRBJ2-7, with 8 bases aligning to TRBD2. This CDR3 spans 15 amino acids. The V and J ends lost 4 bases and 1 base, in that order; junction bases with no gene match: 6. Germline V gene lookup returns CDR1 WSHSY and CDR2 SAAADI. The chain's CDR3 is CASSVELAASYEQYF. CDR3 coding DNA: TGCGCCAGCAGTGTGGAACTAGCGGCATCCTACGAGCAGTACTTC.

Details on this clone: Just one base apart from a much larger clone, this may be a read error. Other DNA sequences in the sample encode the same CDR3. The chain joins TRBV9 to TRBJ2-7, with 9 bases lining up with TRBD1. V trimming: 4 bases; J trimming: 3 bases; junction bases outside the gene matches: 2. Germline assignment: CDR1 SGDLS and CDR2 YYNGEE. There are 13 residues in the CDR3. The CDR3 DNA reads TGTGCCAGCAGCTTGGGACAGGGCTACGAGCAGTACTTC. It specifies CASSLGQGYEQYF.

V and J are TRBV14 and TRBJ2-3; 8 positions agree with TRBD1. Trimming took 3 bases from V and 2 from J; bases not matched to a gene: 4. Germline V lookup: CDR1 SGHDN, CDR2 FVKESK. The CDR3 runs to 15 residues. DNA for the CDR3: TGTGCCAGCAGCCATGGGACAGGAATCACAGATACGCAGTATTTT. Translation gives CASSHGTGITDTQYF.

The J gene is TRBJ2-2, the V gene TRBV18, with a weak D call TRBD1 (6 bases). Per germline, CDR1 KGHSH and CDR2 LQKENI. This CDR3 is 15 amino acids long. Trimming cost V 3 bases and J 0 bases, with 8 bases left between them. The CDR3 DNA is TGTGCCAGCTCACCTCAGGGGCCGAACACCGGGGAGCTGTTTTTT. Translated, it gives CASSPQGPNTGELFF.

The chain has TRBV4-1 and TRBJ2-7; D not resolved. V was clipped by 1 base and J by 5 bases, with 15 bases between them. The length of the CDR3 is 15 residues. In germline, CDR1 is MGHRA, CDR2 YSYEKL. The CDR3 here is CASSQVPLQRDEQYF. The CDR3 DNA reads as TGCGCCAGCAGCCAAGTCCCCCTACAAAGGGACGAGCAGTACTTC.

The genes are TRBV9 and TRBJ2-7; D is possibly TRBD1 or TRBD2 (5 bases each). CDR1 SGDLS and CDR2 YYNGEE come from the germline V gene. This CDR3 is built from 16 residues. The V gene lost 3 bases and the J gene lost 2 bases, with 18 bases spanning the gap. CDR3 amino acids: CASSETGTVPAYEQYF. The CDR3 DNA is TGTGCCAGCAGCGAGACTGGGACGGTACCTGCCTACGAGCAGTACTTC.

CDR3 region: CASVPGTGDETQYF. CDR3 nucleotides: TGTGCCAGCGTTCCCGGGACAGGGGATGAGACCCAGTACTTC. The chain is built from TRBV6-5 and TRBJ2-5; 10 bases match TRBD1. CDR3 length: 14 amino acids. The germline V gene has CDR1 MNHEY and CDR2 SVGAGI. V was clipped by 8 bases and J by 5 bases; unmatched bases: 8.

This sequence joins TRBV5-4 and TRBJ2-5; 8 nucleotides line up with TRBD2. Losses at the gene ends were 2 bases for V and 5 bases for J; bases not matched to a gene: 11. Germline CDR1 is SGHNT and CDR2 is YYREEE (reference sequence). The CDR3 is 16 residues long. CDR3 sequence reads: CASSFEEAGESETQYF. DNA of the CDR3: TGTGCCAGCAGCTTTGAGGAAGCGGGAGAGTCGGAGACCCAGTACTTC. Drawing the rest from reference TRBV5-4 and TRBJ2-5, the complete variable domain is ETGVTQSPTHLIKTRGQQVTLRCSSQSGHNTVSWYQQALGQGPQFIFQYYREEENGRGNFPPRFSGLQFPNYSSELNVNALELDDSALYLCASSFEEAGESETQYFGPGTRLLVL.

As to this clone: Other DNA sequences of this sample code for an identical CDR3. The chain links TRBV14 to TRBJ2-5, with no clear D. V shed 0 bases and J shed 5 bases, with 7 bases lying between them. This CDR3 is 13 amino acids long. Per the germline V gene, CDR1 is SGHDN and CDR2 is FVKESK. The CDR3 coding sequence is TGTGCCAGCAGCCAAGACGTATCGGAGACCCAGTACTTC. Its translation is CASSQDVSETQYF.

The gene calls are TRBV27 and TRBJ2-1; the match to TRBD2 covers 9 bases. Germline CDR1 is MNHEY and CDR2 is SMNVEV (reference sequence). Unmatched junction bases numbered 5, after V lost 2 bases and J lost 6 bases. CDR3 length: 15 residues. Here the CDR3 DNA reads TGTGCCAGCAGTTTAGGGGGACTAGCCTCCAATGAGCAGTTCTTC. This encodes CASSLGGLASNEQFF.

The V and J genes are TRBV5-6 and TRBJ2-2, with 10 bases that match TRBD2. Germline loops: CDR1 SGHDT, CDR2 YYEEEE. Losses at the gene ends were 0 bases for V and 6 bases for J; bases not matched to a gene: 5. This CDR3 region has 16 residues. CDR3 nucleotide sequence: TGTGCCAGCAGCTTGGCTCTAGCGGGGGCGGCCGGGGAGCTGTTTTTT. Translating it yields CASSLALAGAAGELFF.

Points on this clone: In the same sample, other DNA sequences code for this CDR3. The rearrangement uses TRBV9 and TRBJ2-5; D unresolved. Germline CDR1 and CDR2: SGDLS and YYNGEE. The V gene lost 0 bases and the J gene lost 2 bases, with 8 bases spanning the gap. The CDR3 contains 14 residues. In DNA form, the CDR3 reads TGTGCCAGCAGCGTAGCCGACGGGCAAGAGACCCAGTACTTC. It specifies CASSVADGQETQYF.

CDR3 loop: CASSLALQSEAFF. CDR3 DNA sequence: TGTGCCAGCAGCTTAGCTTTACAATCTGAAGCTTTCTTT. V gene TRBV7-9 combines with J gene TRBJ1-1, with unresolved D. From germline, CDR1 is SEHNR and CDR2 FQNEAQ (reference sequence). V dropped 0 bases and J dropped 6 bases, with 8 bases sitting between them. The CDR3 covers 13 residues.

A single count supports this clone. This CDR3 is also generated by other DNA sequences in the sample. J is TRBJ1-2 and V is TRBV6-5, with D unresolved. Trimming took off 0 bases at V and 4 bases at J, with 6 bases between the two ends. Germline-derived CDR1 and CDR2 are MNHEY and SVGAGI. The CDR3 consists of 13 residues. CDR3 sequence (DNA): TGTGCCAGCAGTTACTCGCCCGGCTATGGCTACACCTTC. Residues: CASSYSPGYGYTF.

The chain combines TRBV6-5 with TRBJ2-1; the D is unclear. The CDR3 spans 14 residues. Germline V gives CDR1 MNHEY, CDR2 SVGAGI. V was cut by 7 bases and J by 0 bases, with 10 bases left in between. CDR3 coding DNA: TGTGCCAGCACCGCATCTAGCTCCTACAATGAGCAGTTCTTC. This codes for CASTASSSYNEQFF.

The rearrangement joins TRBV28 to TRBJ2-5, with D hard to call. Trimming removed 7 bases at V and 4 bases at J, with 10 bases between. The germline CDR1 and CDR2 sequences are MDHEN and SYDVKM. CDR3 length equals 12 residues. The CDR3 reads CASTGVGETQYF. The CDR3 DNA is TGTGCCAGCACCGGAGTAGGAGAGACCCAGTACTTC.